The sequence of this T cell receptor beta chain was determined in a study of blood T cell repertoires in COVID-19. Looking at the study overall: The analysed material was cDNA or gDNA that came from T cells, B-cell-depleted T cells, or PBMCs.

Trimming removed 10 bases at V and 7 bases at J, with 13 bases between. The CDR3 has 12 residues. In germline, CDR1 is ENHRY, CDR2 SYGVKD. Original methodology: How many nucleated cells were present was estimated from reference gene primer amplification. The method was immunoSEQ multiplex PCR; TCRdb's version includes in-frame clones alone and lacks a portion of them. The V and J calls and clone size were taken over from that table, and D and trimming were inferred from the DNA. In the table there are about 96,000 clones, roughly 83% of which are singletons. The rearrangement links TRBV10-3 to TRBJ1-4; D is uncertain. The receptor was isolated from a woman in her sixties with acute or convalescent COVID-19. Specimen: peripheral blood. The CDR3 DNA follows: TGTGCCACGAGGGTGGCGGGTGAAAAACTGTTTTTT. It is translated as CATRVAGEKLFF.